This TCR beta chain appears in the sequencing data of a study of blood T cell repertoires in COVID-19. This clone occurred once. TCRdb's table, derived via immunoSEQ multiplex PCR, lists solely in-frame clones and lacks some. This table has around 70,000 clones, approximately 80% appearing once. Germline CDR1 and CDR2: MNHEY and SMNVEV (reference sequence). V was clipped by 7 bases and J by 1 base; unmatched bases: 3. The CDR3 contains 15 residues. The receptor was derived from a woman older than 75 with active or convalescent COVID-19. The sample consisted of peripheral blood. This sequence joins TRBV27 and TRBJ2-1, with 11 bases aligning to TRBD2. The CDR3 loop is CASIRTSGSYNEQFF. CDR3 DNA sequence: TGTGCCAGCATCAGGACTAGCGGGTCCTACAATGAGCAGTTCTTC.